The 30 T cell receptor beta chains below come from one sample, sequenced in a study of beta chain features in type 1 diabetes. Investigators reverse transcribed all isolated RNA, so they sequenced expressed TCRB transcripts. Libraries were prepared by immunoSEQ multiplex PCR; TCRdb keeps only in-frame clonotypes and omits some of them. The sample lists around 300,000 clones; about 7.8% were seen once. The sample consisted of central memory CD4+ T cells from blood. Receptors were obtained from a woman aged 18 to 35 in good health.

This clone was seen ten or more times. The V gene is TRBV6-6, the J gene TRBJ1-1; unclear D gene. CDR3 length: 12 residues. CDR1 MNHNY and CDR2 SVGAGI come from the germline V gene (reference sequence). V was trimmed by 4 bases and J by 2 bases, leaving 5 bases between them. CDR3 sequence (DNA): TGTGCCAGCAGTTTGCGTAACACTGAAGCTTTCTTT. Its translation is CASSLRNTEAFF.

The rearrangement joins TRBV7-2 to TRBJ2-3; D may be TRBD1 (5 bases). V was trimmed by 2 bases and J by 4 bases, leaving 10 bases between them. The germline V gene has CDR1 SGHTA and CDR2 FQGNSA. This CDR3 comprises 14 residues. DNA for the CDR3: TGTGCCAGCAGCTTAAGCAGGGCGGCAGATACGCAGTATTTT. Translating gives CASSLSRAADTQYF.

Of note for this clone: Other DNA sequences in the same sample also yield this CDR3. The V gene is TRBV7-9, the J gene TRBJ1-4; 7 bases line up with TRBD1. CDR1 SEHNR and CDR2 FQNEAQ come from the germline V gene (reference sequence). The CDR3 contains 14 residues. With 1 base clipped from V and 6 bases from J, the junction kept 2 bases outside the gene matches. CDR3 DNA sequence: TGTGCCAGCAGCTTAGGTCAGGGGGATGAAAAACTGTTTTTT. Translated, it gives CASSLGQGDEKLFF.

In its sample, this clone was seen a few times. This sequence joins TRBV9 and TRBJ2-5; D unclear. The V and J ends lost 0 bases and 1 base respectively, with 7 bases between them. Germline values: CDR1 SGDLS, CDR2 YYNGEE. This CDR3 has 14 residues. CDR3 loop: CASSVGSVQETQYF. The CDR3 DNA reads as TGTGCCAGCAGCGTAGGATCAGTCCAAGAGACCCAGTACTTC.

The V call is TRBV28, the J call TRBJ2-3, with D possibly TRBD1 on 6 matching bases. The CDR3 length is 15 residues. The V gene lost 5 bases and the J gene lost 2 bases, with 14 bases spanning the gap. CDR1 MDHEN and CDR2 SYDVKM come from the germline V gene. The CDR3 DNA sequence: TGTGCCAGCAGTCTGGCCGGGACAAACACAGATACGCAGTATTTT. Protein: CASSLAGTNTDTQYF.

The rearrangement uses TRBV15 and TRBJ1-6; 7 bases align to TRBD1. Germline CDR1 reads LNHNV; CDR2 reads YYDKDF (reference sequence). The CDR3 consists of 16 residues. The ends lost 2 bases at V and 6 bases at J; junction bases unmatched: 7. CDR3 protein: CATSRRQGGGNSPLHF. CDR3 sequence (DNA): TGTGCCACCAGCAGAAGACAGGGTGGAGGTAATTCACCCCTCCACTTT.

The rearrangement joins TRBV7-2 to TRBJ1-2, with D possibly matching TRBD1 (5 bases). Trimming took off 3 bases at V and 8 bases at J, with 19 bases between the two ends. This CDR3 spans 15 amino acids. Germline V gene lookup returns CDR1 SGHTA and CDR2 FQGNSA. The chain's CDR3 is CASSLRQRTTYGYTF. The CDR3 DNA follows: TGTGCCAGCAGCTTGCGACAGAGAACCACTTACGGCTACACCTTC.

This clone was seen more than once but under ten times. The V call is TRBV30, the J call TRBJ1-5; D is undetermined. V was clipped by 3 bases and J by 2 bases, with 11 bases between them. This CDR3 comprises 14 residues. Germline CDR1 is GTSNPN and CDR2 is SVGIG (reference sequence). This chain's CDR3 is CAWSPGAGNQPQHF. The DNA for the CDR3 is TGTGCCTGGAGCCCGGGCGCGGGCAATCAGCCCCAGCATTTT.

There are a few counts of this clone. V and J are TRBV5-1 and TRBJ1-4; D is unresolved. The CDR3 totals 15 residues. V was shortened by 0 bases and J by 5 bases, with 11 bases between the two germline ends. Germline V gives CDR1 SGHRS, CDR2 YFSETQ. CDR3 nucleotides: TGCGCCAGCAGCTTGGCTCCACAGAACAATGAAAAACTGTTTTTT. Translated, it gives CASSLAPQNNEKLFF.

This clone was observed at least ten times. The chain uses TRBV18 and TRBJ2-1; D perhaps matches TRBD2 (6 bases). The CDR3 is 13 amino acids. Trimming shortened V by 3 bases and J by 15 bases, and 18 bases separated the two germline ends. CDR1 KGHSH and CDR2 LQKENI come from the germline V gene. CDR3 in DNA: TGTGCCAGCTCACCCCGGGAGTTAAATTACCCGTTCTTC. Translated, it gives CASSPRELNYPFF.

This clone was seen a few times. This rearrangement joins TRBV11-2 to TRBJ2-1; D remains ambiguous. The CDR3 covers 15 residues. V lost 0 bases and J lost 3, with 9 bases in between. Germline assignment: CDR1 SGHAT and CDR2 FQNNGV. The CDR3 loop is CASSLEGRNYNEQFF. The CDR3 region has the DNA TGTGCCAGCAGCTTAGAGGGCAGAAACTACAATGAGCAGTTCTTC.

This clone was counted at least ten times. V gene TRBV7-2 combines with J gene TRBJ2-1; D is perhaps TRBD2 (5 bases). Trimming removed 5 bases at V and 10 bases at J, with 12 bases between. Per the germline V gene, CDR1 is SGHTA and CDR2 is FQGNSA. This CDR3 contains 12 residues. As DNA, the CDR3 is TGTGCCAGCAGCACTAGGACGGACGAGCAGTTCTTC. Amino acids: CASSTRTDEQFF.

Only a few counts were recorded for this clone. The rearrangement links TRBV6-6 to TRBJ2-3; D may be TRBD1 (5 bases). Germline V gene sequence: CDR1 MNHNY, CDR2 SVGAGI (reference sequence). There are 14 residues in the CDR3. Deletions cut 6 bases from V and 4 bases from J, with 14 bases between. This CDR3 is CASSLGIGADTQYF. CDR3 sequence (DNA): TGTGCCAGCAGCCTTGGGATAGGGGCAGATACGCAGTATTTT.

The rearrangement links TRBV7-3 to TRBJ2-6; possibly TRBD1 for D (5 bases). The CDR3 runs 14 residues. The ends were cut back, 5 bases at V and 2 bases at J, with 7 bases in the middle. Germline V gene data show CDR1 as SGHTA and CDR2 as FQGTGA. The CDR3 sequence is CASSRGAGANVLTF. DNA for the CDR3: TGTGCCAGCAGCAGGGGTGCTGGGGCCAACGTCCTGACTTTC.

The table lists this clone with a few counts. The chain recombines TRBV12-5 with TRBJ1-3; 9 nucleotides agree with TRBD1. After removal of 7 bases from V and 0 bases from J, the junction contained 10 bases not matched to a gene. Germline loops: CDR1 LGHNT, CDR2 FRNRAP. CDR3 length equals 17 residues. The CDR3: CASALRDRASSGNTIYF. CDR3 coding DNA: TGTGCTAGTGCACTCCGGGACAGGGCGTCCTCTGGAAACACCATATATTTT.

This clone turned up a few times. This chain links TRBV25-1 with TRBJ1-4, with TRBD1 identical over 8 bases. The germline CDR1 and CDR2 sequences are MGHDK and SYGVNS. V trimming: 4 bases; J trimming: 5 bases; junction bases outside the gene matches: 6. The CDR3 loop spans 15 amino acids. In DNA, the CDR3 is TGTGCCAGCAGTGCCCGGACAGGGTGGAATGAAAAACTGTTTTTT. Translation gives CASSARTGWNEKLFF.

The chain has TRBV5-1 and TRBJ2-1; D is possibly TRBD1 (6 bases). The CDR3 totals 12 residues. In germline, CDR1 is SGHRS, CDR2 YFSETQ. V was trimmed by 3 bases and J by 9 bases, leaving 10 bases between them. The CDR3 nucleotides are TGCGCCAGCAGCTCACAGGGAACTGAGCAGTTCTTC. Translation: CASSSQGTEQFF. The full variable domain, completed using reference TRBV5-1 and TRBJ2-1, is KAGVTQTPRYLIKTRGQQVTLSCSPISGHRSVSWYQQTPGQGLQFLFEYFSETQRNKGNFPGRFSGRQFSNSRSEMNVSTLELGDSALYLCASSSQGTEQFFGPGTRLTVL.

The V and J genes are TRBV28 and TRBJ1-5; D remains unclear. The CDR3 is made up of 14 amino acids. V lost 3 bases to trimming and J lost 0 bases, with 6 bases between them. Germline CDR1 MDHEN, CDR2 SYDVKM. CDR3 DNA: TGTGCCAGCAGTTTTGGCATTAGCAATCAGCCCCAGCATTTT. Translating gives CASSFGISNQPQHF.

The J gene is TRBJ2-3, the V gene TRBV7-2, with D uncertain. There are 14 residues in the CDR3. Deletions cut 5 bases from V and 0 bases from J, with 9 bases between. Germline values: CDR1 SGHTA, CDR2 FQGNSA. The CDR3 here is CASSIHPSTDTQYF. CDR3 DNA sequence: TGTGCCAGCAGCATACACCCCAGCACAGATACGCAGTATTTT.

In this sample, this clone turned up a few times. The J gene is TRBJ1-6, the V gene TRBV15, with no clear D. The CDR3 sequence is 15 residues long. V lost 3 bases and J 8 bases, leaving 14 bases between the germline ends. Germline V gene lookup returns CDR1 LNHNV and CDR2 YYDKDF (reference sequence). Here the CDR3 reads CATSRDNKVDSPLHF. The CDR3 DNA sequence: TGTGCCACCAGCAGGGATAACAAGGTGGATTCACCCCTCCACTTT.

This clone has just a few counts. The chain carries TRBV10-2 and TRBJ1-1; D might be TRBD1 (6 bases). The CDR3 is made up of 13 amino acids. The V and J ends lost 2 bases and 11 bases respectively, with 15 bases between them. The germline CDR1 and CDR2 sequences are WSHSY and SAAADI. CDR3 sequence (DNA): TGCGCCAGCAGTGAGACGGGGGGCCTGGGGGCTTTCTTT. It encodes CASSETGGLGAFF.

The J gene is TRBJ2-6, the V gene TRBV2, with D perhaps TRBD1 or TRBD2 (5 bases each). V was cut by 7 bases and J by 4 bases, with 14 bases left in between. Germline CDR1 is SNHLY and CDR2 is FYNNEI. There are 15 residues in the CDR3. The CDR3 nucleotides read TGTGCCAGCACAAGGGAAGGGACCGGGGCCAACGTCCTGACTTTC. Translated, it gives CASTREGTGANVLTF. The full variable domain, rest sourced from reference TRBV2 and TRBJ2-6, is EPEVTQTPSHQVTQMGQEVILRCVPISNHLYFYWYRQILGQKVEFLVSFYNNEISEKSEIFDDQFSVERPDGSNFTLKIRSTKLEDSAMYFCASTREGTGANVLTFGAGSRLTVL.

This clone has just a few counts. The chain is built from TRBV28 and TRBJ2-5, with 8 bases lining up with TRBD1. This CDR3 is 15 amino acids long. Trimming took 8 bases from V and 1 from J; bases not matched to a gene: 9. The germline V gene has CDR1 MDHEN and CDR2 SYDVKM. In DNA form, the CDR3 reads TGTGCCAGCCATCCTGTACAGGGGGGCCAAGAGACCCAGTACTTC. It encodes CASHPVQGGQETQYF.

In its sample, this clone was seen a few times. In DNA form, the CDR3 reads TGTGCCAGCAGCCGTAGGACCGTCTCCCTATCTTCCACAGATACGCAGTATTTT. It translates to CASSRRTVSLSSTDTQYF. The V and J genes are TRBV14 and TRBJ2-3; the D is unclear. V dropped 4 bases and J dropped 2 bases, with 22 bases sitting between them. The CDR3 totals 18 residues. Germline V lookup: CDR1 SGHDN, CDR2 FVKESK.

The CDR3 DNA reads TGCAGCGTTGGGAAGGGAGTTGGTCAGCCCCAGCATTTT. Translated: CSVGKGVGQPQHF. The chain is built from TRBV29-1 and TRBJ1-5, with no clear D. Germline lookup yields CDR1 SQVTM and CDR2 ANQGSEA. Trimming shortened V by 4 bases and J by 6 bases, and 13 bases separated the two germline ends. The CDR3 runs 13 residues.

The chain employs TRBV7-3 and TRBJ2-6, with D uncertain. The ends were cut back, 5 bases at V and 1 base at J, with 12 bases in the middle. The germline gives CDR1 SGHTA, CDR2 FQGTGA. This CDR3 is built from 16 residues. CDR3 coding DNA: TGTGCCAGCAGCCGCGGTCGGGTTTCTGGGGCCAACGTCCTGACTTTC. Translated, it gives CASSRGRVSGANVLTF.

This clone was counted between two and nine times. V is TRBV25-1 and J is TRBJ2-1; no definite D call. V was trimmed by 6 bases and J by 0 bases, leaving 12 bases between them. Germline V gives CDR1 MGHDK, CDR2 SYGVNS. The CDR3 is 15 amino acids. The CDR3 coding sequence is TGTGCCAGCAGCGAGACCAGGAGCTCCTACAATGAGCAGTTCTTC. Amino acid sequence: CASSETRSSYNEQFF.

This clone was picked up a small number of times. A far larger clone is just one base off, so this is likely a read error. The chain combines TRBV7-2 with TRBJ2-1; D is possibly TRBD2 (6 bases). The CDR3 runs to 13 residues. Germline CDR1 is SGHTA and CDR2 is FQGNSA. V lost 2 bases to trimming and J lost 6 bases, with 8 bases between them. The CDR3 DNA follows: TGTGCCAGCAGCTTAAGGCGGGGCAATGAGCAGTTCTTC. It translates to CASSLRRGNEQFF. The full variable domain, completed using reference TRBV7-2 and TRBJ2-1, is GAGVSQSPSNKVTEKGKDVELRCDPISGHTALYWYRQSLGQGLEFLIYFQGNSAPDKSGLPSDRFSAERTGGSVSTLTIQRTQQEDSAVYLCASSLRRGNEQFFGPGTRLTVL.

The chain couples TRBV4-2 to TRBJ1-4, with D unclear. Trimming shortened V by 5 bases and J by 6 bases, and 13 bases separated the two germline ends. Looked up from germline, CDR1 is LGHNA and CDR2 is YNFKEQ. This CDR3 spans 14 amino acids. Written as DNA, the CDR3 is TGTGCCAGCAGCTTGGATTTCGGTTATGAAAAACTGTTTTTT. Its translation: CASSLDFGYEKLFF.

The chain combines TRBV7-2 with TRBJ2-5; TRBD2 is a possible D gene (6 bases). In germline, CDR1 is SGHTA, CDR2 FQGNSA. This CDR3 has 14 residues. V gave up 3 bases and J gave up 7 bases, with 15 bases separating them. CDR3 sequence reads: CASSFQTAEGTQYF. The CDR3 DNA reads TGTGCCAGCAGCTTCCAGACAGCGGAGGGGACCCAGTACTTC.